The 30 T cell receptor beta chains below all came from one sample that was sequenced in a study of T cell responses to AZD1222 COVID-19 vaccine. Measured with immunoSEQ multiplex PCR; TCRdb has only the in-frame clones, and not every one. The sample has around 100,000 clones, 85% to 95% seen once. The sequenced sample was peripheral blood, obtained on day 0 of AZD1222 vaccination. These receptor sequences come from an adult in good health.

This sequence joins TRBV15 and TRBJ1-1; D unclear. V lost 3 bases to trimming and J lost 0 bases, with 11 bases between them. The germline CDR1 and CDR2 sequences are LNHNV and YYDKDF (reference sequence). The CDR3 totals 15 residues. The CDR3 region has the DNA TGTGCCACCAGCAGCGGACGGTCGATGAACACTGAAGCTTTCTTT. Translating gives CATSSGRSMNTEAFF.

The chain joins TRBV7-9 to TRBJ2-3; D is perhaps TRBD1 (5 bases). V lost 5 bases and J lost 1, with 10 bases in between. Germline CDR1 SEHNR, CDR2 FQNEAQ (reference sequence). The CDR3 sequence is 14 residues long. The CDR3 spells CASSPPTGTDTQYF. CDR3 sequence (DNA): TGTGCCAGCAGCCCACCGACAGGCACAGATACGCAGTATTTT.

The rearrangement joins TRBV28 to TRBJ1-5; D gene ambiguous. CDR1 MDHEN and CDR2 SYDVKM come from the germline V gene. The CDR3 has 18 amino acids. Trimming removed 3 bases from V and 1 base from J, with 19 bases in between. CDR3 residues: CASSFGVRPSLSNQPQHF. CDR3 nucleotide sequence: TGTGCCAGCAGTTTTGGTGTCCGGCCATCCTTGAGCAATCAGCCCCAGCATTTT.

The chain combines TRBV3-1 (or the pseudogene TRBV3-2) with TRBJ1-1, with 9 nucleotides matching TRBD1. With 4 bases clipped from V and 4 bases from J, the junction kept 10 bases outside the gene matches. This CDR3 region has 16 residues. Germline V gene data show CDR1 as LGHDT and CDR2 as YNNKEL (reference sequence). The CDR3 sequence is CASSLYVTGGVTEAFF. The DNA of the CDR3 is TGTGCCAGCAGCCTCTATGTGACAGGGGGAGTCACTGAAGCTTTCTTT.

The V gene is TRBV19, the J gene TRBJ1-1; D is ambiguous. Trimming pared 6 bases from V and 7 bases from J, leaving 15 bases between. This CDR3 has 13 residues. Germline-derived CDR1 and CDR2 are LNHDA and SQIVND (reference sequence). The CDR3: CASRVPWGGEAFF. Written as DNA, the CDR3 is TGTGCCAGTAGGGTTCCATGGGGTGGTGAAGCTTTCTTT.

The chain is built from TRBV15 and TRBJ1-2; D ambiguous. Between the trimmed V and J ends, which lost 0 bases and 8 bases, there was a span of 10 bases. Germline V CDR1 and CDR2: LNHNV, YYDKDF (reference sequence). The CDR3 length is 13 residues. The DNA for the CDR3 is TGTGCCACCAGCAGAGAAATTAGCGCCGGCTACACCTTC. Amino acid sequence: CATSREISAGYTF. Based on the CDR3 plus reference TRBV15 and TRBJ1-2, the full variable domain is DAMVIQNPRYQVTQFGKPVTLSCSQTLNHNVMYWYQQKSSQAPKLLFHYYDKDFNNEADTPDNFQSRRPNTSFCFLDIRSPGLGDTAMYLCATSREISAGYTFGSGTRLTVV.

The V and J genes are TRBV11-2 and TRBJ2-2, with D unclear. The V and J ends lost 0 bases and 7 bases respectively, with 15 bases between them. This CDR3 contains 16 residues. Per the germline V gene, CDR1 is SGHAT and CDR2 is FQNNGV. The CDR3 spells CASSLDVGIFHGELFF. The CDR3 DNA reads TGTGCCAGCAGCTTAGATGTGGGAATCTTCCACGGGGAGCTGTTTTTT.

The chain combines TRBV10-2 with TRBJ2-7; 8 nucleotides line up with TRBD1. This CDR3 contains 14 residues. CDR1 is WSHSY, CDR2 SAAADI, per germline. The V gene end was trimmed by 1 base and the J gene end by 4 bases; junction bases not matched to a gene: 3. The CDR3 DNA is TGCGCCAGCAGTGAGTGGACAGGGAAGTACGAGCAGTACTTC. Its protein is CASSEWTGKYEQYF.

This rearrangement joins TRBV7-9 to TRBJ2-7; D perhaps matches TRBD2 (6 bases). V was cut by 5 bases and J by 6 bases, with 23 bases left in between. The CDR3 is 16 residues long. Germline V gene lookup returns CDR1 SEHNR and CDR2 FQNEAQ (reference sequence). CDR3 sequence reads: CASSQDAGGKGAEQYF. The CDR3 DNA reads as TGTGCCAGCAGCCAGGACGCGGGCGGGAAAGGCGCCGAGCAGTACTTC.

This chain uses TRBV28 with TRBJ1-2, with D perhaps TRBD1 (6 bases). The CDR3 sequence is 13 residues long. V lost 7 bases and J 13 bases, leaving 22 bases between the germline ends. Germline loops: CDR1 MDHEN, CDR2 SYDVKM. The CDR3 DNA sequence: TGTGCCAGCAATTCTGGGGGCCCTGTGATGCTCACCTTC. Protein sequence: CASNSGGPVMLTF.

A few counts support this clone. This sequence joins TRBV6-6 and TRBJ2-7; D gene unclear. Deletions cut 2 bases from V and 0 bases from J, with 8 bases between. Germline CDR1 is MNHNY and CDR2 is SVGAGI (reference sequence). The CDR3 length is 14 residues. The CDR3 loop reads CASSYRQTSYEQYF. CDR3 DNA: TGTGCCAGCAGTTACAGGCAGACCTCCTACGAGCAGTACTTC.

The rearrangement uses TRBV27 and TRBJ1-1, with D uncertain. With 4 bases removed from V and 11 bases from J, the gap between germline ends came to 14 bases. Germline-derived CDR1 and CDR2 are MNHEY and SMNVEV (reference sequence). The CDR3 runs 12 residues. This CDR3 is CASSSVLGAAFF. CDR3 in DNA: TGTGCCAGCAGTTCCGTTCTAGGTGCCGCTTTCTTT.

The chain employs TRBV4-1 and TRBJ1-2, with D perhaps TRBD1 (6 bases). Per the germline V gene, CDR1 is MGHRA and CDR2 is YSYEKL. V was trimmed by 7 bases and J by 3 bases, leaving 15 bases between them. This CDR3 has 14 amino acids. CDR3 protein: CASKGVPGYYGYTF. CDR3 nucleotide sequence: TGCGCCAGCAAGGGGGTTCCAGGGTACTATGGCTACACCTTC.

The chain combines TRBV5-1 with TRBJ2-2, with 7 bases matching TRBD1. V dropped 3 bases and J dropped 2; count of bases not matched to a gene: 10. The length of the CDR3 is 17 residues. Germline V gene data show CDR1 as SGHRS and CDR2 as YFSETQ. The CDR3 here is CASSWESGGYNTGELFF. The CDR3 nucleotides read TGCGCCAGCAGCTGGGAGTCAGGGGGTTATAACACCGGGGAGCTGTTTTTT.

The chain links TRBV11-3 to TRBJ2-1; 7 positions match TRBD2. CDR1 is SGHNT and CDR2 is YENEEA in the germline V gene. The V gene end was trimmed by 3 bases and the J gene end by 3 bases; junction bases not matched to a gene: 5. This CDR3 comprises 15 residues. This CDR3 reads CASSLAGDYYNEQFF. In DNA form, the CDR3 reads TGTGCCAGCAGCTTGGCGGGGGACTACTACAATGAGCAGTTCTTC.

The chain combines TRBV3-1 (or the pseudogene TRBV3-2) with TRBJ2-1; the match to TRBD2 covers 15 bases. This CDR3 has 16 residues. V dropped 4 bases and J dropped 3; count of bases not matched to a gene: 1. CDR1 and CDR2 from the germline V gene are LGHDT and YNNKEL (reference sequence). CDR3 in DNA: TGTGCCAGCAGCCCGGGACTAGCGGGAGGCTACAATGAGCAGTTCTTC. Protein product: CASSPGLAGGYNEQFF.

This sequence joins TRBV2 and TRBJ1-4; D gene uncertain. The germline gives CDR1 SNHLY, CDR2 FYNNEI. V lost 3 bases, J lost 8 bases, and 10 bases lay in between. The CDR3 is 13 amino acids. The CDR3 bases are TGTGCCAGCAGTGATGGGATGGGGGAAAAACTGTTTTTT. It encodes CASSDGMGEKLFF.

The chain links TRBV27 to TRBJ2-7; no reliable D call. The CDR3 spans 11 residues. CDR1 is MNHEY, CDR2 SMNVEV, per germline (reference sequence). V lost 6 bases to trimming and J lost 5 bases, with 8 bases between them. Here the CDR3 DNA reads TGTGCCAGCAGGGGGTACCACGAGCAGTACTTC. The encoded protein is CASRGYHEQYF.

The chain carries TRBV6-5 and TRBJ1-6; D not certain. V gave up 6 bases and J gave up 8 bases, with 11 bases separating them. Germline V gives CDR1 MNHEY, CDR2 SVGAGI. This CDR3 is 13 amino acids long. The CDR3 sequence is CASRESIDSPLHF. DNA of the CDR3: TGTGCCAGCAGGGAGTCTATCGATTCACCCCTCCACTTT.

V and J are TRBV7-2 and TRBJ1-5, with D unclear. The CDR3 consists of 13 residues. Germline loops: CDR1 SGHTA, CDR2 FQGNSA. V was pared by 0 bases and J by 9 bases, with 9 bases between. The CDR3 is CASSLAAIRPQHF. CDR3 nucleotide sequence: TGTGCCAGCAGCTTAGCCGCGATTCGGCCCCAGCATTTT.

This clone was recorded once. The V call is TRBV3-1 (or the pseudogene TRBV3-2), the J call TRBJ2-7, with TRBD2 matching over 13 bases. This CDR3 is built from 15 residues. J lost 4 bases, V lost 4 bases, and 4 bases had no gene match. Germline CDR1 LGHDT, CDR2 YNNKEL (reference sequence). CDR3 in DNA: TGTGCCAGCAGCCTACTAGCGGGAGGGGCGTACGAGCAGTACTTC. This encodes CASSLLAGGAYEQYF.

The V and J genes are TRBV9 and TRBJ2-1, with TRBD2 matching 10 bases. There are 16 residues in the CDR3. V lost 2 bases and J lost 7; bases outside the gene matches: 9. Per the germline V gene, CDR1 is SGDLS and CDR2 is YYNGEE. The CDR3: CASSVWLAGASNEQFF. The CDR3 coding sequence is TGTGCCAGCAGCGTGTGGCTAGCGGGAGCCTCAAATGAGCAGTTCTTC. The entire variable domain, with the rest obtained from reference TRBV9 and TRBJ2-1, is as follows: DSGVTQTPKHLITATGQRVTLRCSPRSGDLSVYWYQQSLDQGLQFLIQYYNGEERAKGNILERFSAQQFPDLHSELNLSSLELGDSALYFCASSVWLAGASNEQFFGPGTRLTVL.

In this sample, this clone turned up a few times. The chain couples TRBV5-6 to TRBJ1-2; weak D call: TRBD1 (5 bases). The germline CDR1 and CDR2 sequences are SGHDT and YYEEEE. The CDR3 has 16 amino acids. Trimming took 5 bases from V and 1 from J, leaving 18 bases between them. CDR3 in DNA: TGTGCCAGCAGAAAATGGTCGGGGGAGTTTAACTATGGCTACACCTTC. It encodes CASRKWSGEFNYGYTF.

The CDR3 sequence is CASSLAGTYEQYF. CDR3 nucleotide sequence: TGTGCCAGCAGCTTGGCAGGAACCTACGAGCAGTACTTC. The rearrangement links TRBV5-4 to TRBJ2-7, with D hard to call. The CDR3 runs 13 residues. Germline CDR1 SGHNT, CDR2 YYREEE (reference sequence). Deletions cut 0 bases from V and 2 bases from J, with 6 bases between.

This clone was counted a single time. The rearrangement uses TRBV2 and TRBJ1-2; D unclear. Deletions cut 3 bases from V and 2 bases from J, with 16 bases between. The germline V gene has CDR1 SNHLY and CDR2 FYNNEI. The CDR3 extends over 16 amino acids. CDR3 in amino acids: CASSDPPGRVNYGYTF. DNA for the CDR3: TGTGCCAGCAGTGACCCTCCGGGGAGGGTCAACTATGGCTACACCTTC.

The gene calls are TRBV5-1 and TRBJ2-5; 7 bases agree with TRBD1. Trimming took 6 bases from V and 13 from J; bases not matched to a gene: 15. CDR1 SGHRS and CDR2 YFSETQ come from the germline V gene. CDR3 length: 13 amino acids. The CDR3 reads CASTDLGQVRRYF. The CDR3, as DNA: TGCGCCAGCACCGACCTAGGACAGGTCCGACGGTACTTC.

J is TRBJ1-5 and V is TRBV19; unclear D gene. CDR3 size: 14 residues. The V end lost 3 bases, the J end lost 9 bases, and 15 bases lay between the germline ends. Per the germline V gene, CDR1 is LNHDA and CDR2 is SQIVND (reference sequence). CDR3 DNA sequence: TGTGCCAGTAGTATGAGGACTGACATCCGGCCCCAGCATTTT. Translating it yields CASSMRTDIRPQHF. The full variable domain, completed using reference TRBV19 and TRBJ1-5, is DGGITQSPKYLFRKEGQNVTLSCEQNLNHDAMYWYRQDPGQGLRLIYYSQIVNDFQKGDIAEGYSVSREKKESFPLTVTSAQKNPTAFYLCASSMRTDIRPQHFGDGTRLSIL.

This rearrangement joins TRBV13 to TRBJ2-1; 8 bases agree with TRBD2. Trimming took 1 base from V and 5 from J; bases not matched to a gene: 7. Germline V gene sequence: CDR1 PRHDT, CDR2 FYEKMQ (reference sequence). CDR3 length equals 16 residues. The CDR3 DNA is TGTGCCAGCAGCTTAGCGGGAGGGCCGAGGGACAATGAGCAGTTCTTC. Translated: CASSLAGGPRDNEQFF.

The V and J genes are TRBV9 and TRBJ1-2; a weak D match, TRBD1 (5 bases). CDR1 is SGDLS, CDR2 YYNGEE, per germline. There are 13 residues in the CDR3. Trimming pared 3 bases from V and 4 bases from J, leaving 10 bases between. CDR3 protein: CASSGERGYGYTF. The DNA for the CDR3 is TGTGCCAGCAGCGGGGAGAGGGGCTATGGCTACACCTTC.

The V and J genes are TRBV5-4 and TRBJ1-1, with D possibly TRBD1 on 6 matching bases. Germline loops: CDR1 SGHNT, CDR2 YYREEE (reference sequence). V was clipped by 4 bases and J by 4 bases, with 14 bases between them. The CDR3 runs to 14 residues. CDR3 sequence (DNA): TGTGCCAGCAGCCATAAGACAGGTGTCACTGAAGCTTTCTTT. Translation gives CASSHKTGVTEAFF.